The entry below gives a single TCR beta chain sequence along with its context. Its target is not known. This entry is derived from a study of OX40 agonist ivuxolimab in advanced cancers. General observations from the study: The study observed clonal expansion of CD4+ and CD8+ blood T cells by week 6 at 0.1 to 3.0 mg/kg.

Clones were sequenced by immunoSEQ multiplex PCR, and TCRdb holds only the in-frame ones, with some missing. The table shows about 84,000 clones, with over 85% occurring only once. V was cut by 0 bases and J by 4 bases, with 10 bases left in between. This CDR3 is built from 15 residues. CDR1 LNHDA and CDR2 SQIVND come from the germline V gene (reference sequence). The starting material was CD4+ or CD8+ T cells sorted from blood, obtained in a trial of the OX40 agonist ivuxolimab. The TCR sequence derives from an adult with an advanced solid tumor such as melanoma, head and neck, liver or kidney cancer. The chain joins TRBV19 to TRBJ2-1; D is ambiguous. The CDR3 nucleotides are TGTGCCAGTAGTATAGATCAGGTCGGTTACAATGAGCAGTTCTTC. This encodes CASSIDQVGYNEQFF.